This T cell receptor (beta chain) was retrieved from a study of T-cell reconstitution after alpha-beta-depleted transplantation in children. With V trimmed by 2 bases and J by 3 bases, 7 bases remained unmatched. Germline CDR1 reads DFQATT; CDR2 reads SNEGSKA (reference sequence). This CDR3 contains 16 residues. In its sample, this clonotype was seen many times. This sample's TCRbeta library carried unique molecular identifier barcodes. TCRdb ran MiXCR on the PCR reads and lists one entry per CDR3 protein. The table has about 400,000 distinct CDR3 sequences, 20% seen once. The chain carries TRBV20-1 and TRBJ2-1, with 10 bases lining up with TRBD2. This receptor was taken from a human donor who donated a stem cell graft to a child with acute myeloid leukemia. Specimen: PBMCs from the stem cell graft donor, collected from the stem cell graft. CDR3 sequence: CSARPFSGRHYNEQFF. The DNA for the CDR3 is TGCAGTGCTAGACCCTTTAGCGGGAGGCACTACAATGAGCAGTTCTTC.